One sample yielded the 7 T cell receptor beta chains listed below, sequenced in a study of T-cell memory formation after mild COVID-19. MiXCR, run by TCRdb on the 5' RACE reads, gives a single entry per CDR3 protein. This table holds 190,000 or so distinct CDR3 sequences, approximately 10% found once. The sequenced sample consisted of PBMCs or a T cell subset sorted from them (not recorded which). Source of these receptors: a man aged 18-30 years who had mild COVID-19 (a few samples of this study predate the infection). Cell type and time point are not known.

Remarks on this clonotype: The junction does not match germline at one end; this may be a read error. The chain recombines TRBV24-1 with TRBJ2-1, with a tentative D call TRBD2 (5 bases). In germline, CDR1 is KGHDR, CDR2 SFDVKD. The CDR3 length is 16 residues. The CDR3: CATSAALVSSYNEQLF. CDR3 coding DNA: TGTGCCACCAGTGCCGCACTAGTTAGCTCCTACAATGAGCAGTTATTC.

The genes are TRBV7-2 and TRBJ2-7, with TRBD1 matching over 10 bases. From germline, CDR1 is SGHTA and CDR2 FQGNSA. The CDR3 loop spans 14 amino acids. V lost 7 bases, J lost 3 bases, and 6 bases stayed unmatched. The CDR3 DNA sequence: TGTGCCAGCACCGAGACAGGGGGCTTCTACGAGCAGTACTTC. Its protein product is CASTETGGFYEQYF.

There are a few counts of this clonotype. The V call is TRBV29-1, the J call TRBJ2-7, with D maybe TRBD1 (6 bases). The CDR3 contains 11 residues. V was clipped by 6 bases and J by 0 bases, with 6 bases between them. Per germline, CDR1 SQVTM and CDR2 ANQGSEA. DNA of the CDR3: TGCAGCGTGACAGGCTCCTACGAGCAGTACTTC. Translating gives CSVTGSYEQYF.

The chain combines TRBV20-1 with TRBJ2-4; 15 bases are shared with TRBD2. The CDR3 loop spans 18 amino acids. Germline assignment: CDR1 DFQATT and CDR2 SNEGSKA (reference sequence). J was trimmed by 7 bases and V by 3 bases; bases with no gene match: 13. The CDR3 sequence: CSASPGTSGGSSGNIQYF. CDR3 sequence (DNA): TGCAGTGCTAGCCCCGGGACTAGCGGGGGGTCATCGGGGAACATTCAGTACTTC.

This clonotype was counted many times. The V call is TRBV5-1, the J call TRBJ1-1; perhaps TRBD1 as D (6 bases). Germline V CDR1 and CDR2: SGHRS, YFSETQ. V gave up 0 bases and J gave up 1 base, with 7 bases separating them. The CDR3 covers 14 residues. Here the CDR3 reads CASSLGGQNTEAFF. As DNA, the CDR3 is TGCGCCAGCAGCTTGGGGGGACAGAACACTGAAGCTTTCTTT.

This clonotype was detected many times. J is TRBJ2-5 and V is TRBV7-3; possibly TRBD2 for D (6 bases). V was trimmed by 4 bases and J by 5 bases, leaving 17 bases between them. Germline V gene sequence: CDR1 SGHTA, CDR2 FQGTGA. This CDR3 has 15 residues. The CDR3 is CASSSAGLFGETQYF. In DNA, the CDR3 is TGTGCCAGCAGCTCCGCCGGACTATTTGGGGAGACCCAGTACTTC.

This clonotype was seen repeatedly, ten times or more. The rearrangement links TRBV5-1 to TRBJ1-1; D is uncertain. There are 15 residues in the CDR3. Germline CDR1 and CDR2: SGHRS and YFSETQ. V was shortened by 4 bases and J by 5 bases, with 18 bases between the two germline ends. Here the CDR3 reads CASSPSGRSETEAFF. DNA for the CDR3: TGCGCCAGCAGCCCCTCGGGAAGGAGCGAGACTGAAGCTTTCTTT.